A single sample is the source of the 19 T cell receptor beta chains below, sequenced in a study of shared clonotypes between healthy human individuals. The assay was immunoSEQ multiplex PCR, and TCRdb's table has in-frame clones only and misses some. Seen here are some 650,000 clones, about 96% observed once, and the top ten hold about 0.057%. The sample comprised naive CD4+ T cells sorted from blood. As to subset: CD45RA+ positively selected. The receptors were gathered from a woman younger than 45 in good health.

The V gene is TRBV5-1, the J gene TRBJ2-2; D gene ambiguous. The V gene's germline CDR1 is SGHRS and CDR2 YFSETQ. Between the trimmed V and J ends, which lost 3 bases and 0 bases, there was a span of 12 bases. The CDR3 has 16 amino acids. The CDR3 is CASSSDGVANTGELFF. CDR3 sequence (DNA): TGCGCCAGCAGCTCCGACGGTGTCGCGAACACCGGGGAGCTGTTTTTT.

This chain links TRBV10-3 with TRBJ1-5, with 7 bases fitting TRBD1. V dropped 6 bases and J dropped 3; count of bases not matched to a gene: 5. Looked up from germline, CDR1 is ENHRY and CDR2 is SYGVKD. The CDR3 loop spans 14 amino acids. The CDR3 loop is CAISPGQYNQPQHF. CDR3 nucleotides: TGTGCCATCAGCCCGGGACAGTACAATCAGCCCCAGCATTTT.

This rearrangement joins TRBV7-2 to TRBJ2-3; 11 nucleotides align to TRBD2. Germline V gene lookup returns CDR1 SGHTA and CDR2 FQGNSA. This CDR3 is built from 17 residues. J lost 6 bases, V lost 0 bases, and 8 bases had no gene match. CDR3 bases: TGTGCCAGCAGCTTAGCGAGGGTAGCGGGAGGGATGGATACGCAGTATTTT. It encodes CASSLARVAGGMDTQYF. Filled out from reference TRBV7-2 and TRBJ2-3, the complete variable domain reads GAGVSQSPSNKVTEKGKDVELRCDPISGHTALYWYRQSLGQGLEFLIYFQGNSAPDKSGLPSDRFSAERTGGSVSTLTIQRTQQEDSAVYLCASSLARVAGGMDTQYFGPGTRLTVL.

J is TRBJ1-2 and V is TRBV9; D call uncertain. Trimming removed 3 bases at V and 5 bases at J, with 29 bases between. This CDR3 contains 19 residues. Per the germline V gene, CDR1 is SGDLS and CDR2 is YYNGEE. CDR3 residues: CASSARSWEPDDVSYGYTF. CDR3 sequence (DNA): TGTGCCAGCAGCGCCAGGTCGTGGGAGCCTGATGATGTCTCTTATGGCTACACCTTC. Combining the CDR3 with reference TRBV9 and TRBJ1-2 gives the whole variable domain DSGVTQTPKHLITATGQRVTLRCSPRSGDLSVYWYQQSLDQGLQFLIQYYNGEERAKGNILERFSAQQFPDLHSELNLSSLELGDSALYFCASSARSWEPDDVSYGYTFGSGTRLTVV.

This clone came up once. The CDR3 coding sequence is TGCAGCGTTGGGGTAGACAAAAGAAAAACCTACGAGCAGTACTTC. Translated, it gives CSVGVDKRKTYEQYF. The rearrangement uses TRBV29-1 and TRBJ2-7; unclear D gene. The V end lost 4 bases, the J end lost 2 bases, and 18 bases lay between the germline ends. This CDR3 is built from 15 residues. The germline V gene encodes CDR1 SQVTM and CDR2 ANQGSEA.

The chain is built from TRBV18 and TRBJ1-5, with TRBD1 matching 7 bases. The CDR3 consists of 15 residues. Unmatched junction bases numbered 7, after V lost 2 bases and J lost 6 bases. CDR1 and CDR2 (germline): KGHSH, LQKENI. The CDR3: CASSPMRQGRQPQHF. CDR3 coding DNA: TGTGCCAGCTCACCAATGAGACAGGGCCGTCAGCCCCAGCATTTT.

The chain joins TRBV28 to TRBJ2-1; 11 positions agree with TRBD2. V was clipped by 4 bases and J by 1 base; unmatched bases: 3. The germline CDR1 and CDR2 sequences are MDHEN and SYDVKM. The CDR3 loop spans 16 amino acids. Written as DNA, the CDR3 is TGTGCCAGCAGTTCGCGACTAGCGGGATCCTACAATGAGCAGTTCTTC. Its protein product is CASSSRLAGSYNEQFF.

DNA of the CDR3: TGTGCCAGCAGTTCTCAGCCGAGCTCCTACAATGAGCAGTTCTTC. It specifies CASSSQPSSYNEQFF. This chain connects TRBV28 to TRBJ2-1; unclear D gene. Germline CDR1 and CDR2: MDHEN and SYDVKM. Trimming took 4 bases from V and 0 from J, leaving 10 bases between them. The CDR3 spans 15 residues.

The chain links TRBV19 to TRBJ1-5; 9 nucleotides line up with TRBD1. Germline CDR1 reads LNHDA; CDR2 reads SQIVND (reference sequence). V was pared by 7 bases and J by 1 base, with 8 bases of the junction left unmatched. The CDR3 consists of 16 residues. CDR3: CASTSGTGKSNQPQHF. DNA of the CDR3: TGTGCCAGTACCTCCGGGACAGGGAAGAGCAATCAGCCCCAGCATTTT.

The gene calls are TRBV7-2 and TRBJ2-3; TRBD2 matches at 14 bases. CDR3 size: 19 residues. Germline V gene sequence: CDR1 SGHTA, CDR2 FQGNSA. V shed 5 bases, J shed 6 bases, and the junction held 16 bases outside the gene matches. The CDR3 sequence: CASSQKRTSGRYSMDTQYF. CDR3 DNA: TGTGCCAGCAGCCAAAAACGGACTAGCGGGAGGTATTCGATGGATACGCAGTATTTT.

Here the CDR3 reads CASSLGTGYTEAFF. The CDR3 DNA reads as TGTGCCAGCAGCTTAGGGACAGGGTACACTGAAGCTTTCTTT. This chain joins TRBV7-6 and TRBJ1-1; 8 bases are a match to TRBD1. The CDR3 has 14 amino acids. Germline values: CDR1 SGHVS, CDR2 FNYEAQ. The trim removed 1 base at V and 3 bases at J, leaving 1 base unmatched.

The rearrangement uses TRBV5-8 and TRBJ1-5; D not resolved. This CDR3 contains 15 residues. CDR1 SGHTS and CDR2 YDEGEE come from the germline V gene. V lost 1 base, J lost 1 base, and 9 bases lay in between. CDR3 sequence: CASSLRQTSNQPQHF. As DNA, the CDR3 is TGTGCCAGCAGCTTGAGGCAGACGAGCAATCAGCCCCAGCATTTT.

The CDR3 sequence: CASSVGGSLREYSYEQYF. The CDR3 DNA reads TGTGCCAGCAGCGTAGGGGGCTCATTGCGGGAGTACTCCTACGAGCAGTACTTC. The rearrangement links TRBV9 to TRBJ2-7, with 7 nucleotides matching TRBD2. This CDR3 has 18 residues. V lost 0 bases and J lost 0; bases outside the gene matches: 12. CDR1 is SGDLS, CDR2 YYNGEE, per germline.

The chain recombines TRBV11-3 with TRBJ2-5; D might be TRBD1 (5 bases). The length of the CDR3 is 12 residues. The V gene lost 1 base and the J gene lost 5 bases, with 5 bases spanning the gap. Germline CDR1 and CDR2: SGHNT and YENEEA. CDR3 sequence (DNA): TGTGCCAGCAGCTTAGGACAGGAGACCCAGTACTTC. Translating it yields CASSLGQETQYF.

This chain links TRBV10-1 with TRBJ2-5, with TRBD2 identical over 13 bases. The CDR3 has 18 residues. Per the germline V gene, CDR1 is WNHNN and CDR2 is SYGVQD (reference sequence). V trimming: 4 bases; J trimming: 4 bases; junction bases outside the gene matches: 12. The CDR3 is CASSAALAGGPVGETQYF. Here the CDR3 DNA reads TGCGCCAGCAGTGCGGCACTAGCGGGAGGGCCCGTTGGAGAGACCCAGTACTTC.

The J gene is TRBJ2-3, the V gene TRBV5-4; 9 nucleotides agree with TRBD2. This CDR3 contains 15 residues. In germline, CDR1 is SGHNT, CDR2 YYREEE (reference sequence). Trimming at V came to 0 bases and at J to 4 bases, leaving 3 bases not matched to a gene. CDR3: CASSLAVAGADTQYF. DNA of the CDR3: TGTGCCAGCAGCTTGGCGGTAGCGGGAGCAGATACGCAGTATTTT.

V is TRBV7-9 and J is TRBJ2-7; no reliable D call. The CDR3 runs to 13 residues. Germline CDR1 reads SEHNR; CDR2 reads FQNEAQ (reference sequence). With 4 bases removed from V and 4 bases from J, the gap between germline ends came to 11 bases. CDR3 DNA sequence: TGTGCCAGCAGCTCTTTTGAGGATTACGAGCAGTACTTC. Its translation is CASSSFEDYEQYF.

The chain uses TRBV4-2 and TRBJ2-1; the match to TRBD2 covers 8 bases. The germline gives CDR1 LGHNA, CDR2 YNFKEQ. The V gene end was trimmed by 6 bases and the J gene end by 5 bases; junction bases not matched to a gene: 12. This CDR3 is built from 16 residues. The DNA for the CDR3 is TGTGCCAGCAGTATCGAATGGTTAGCGGGACACAATGAGCAGTTCTTC. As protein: CASSIEWLAGHNEQFF.

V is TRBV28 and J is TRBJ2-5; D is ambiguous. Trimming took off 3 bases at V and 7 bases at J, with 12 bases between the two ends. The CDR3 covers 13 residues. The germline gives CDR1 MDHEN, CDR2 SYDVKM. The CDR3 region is CASSLAASGTQYF. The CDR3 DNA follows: TGTGCCAGCAGTTTGGCTGCCTCTGGGACCCAGTACTTC.